The TCR beta chain under discussion was sequenced for a study of shared clonotypes between healthy human individuals (TCRdb year 2020). For the wider study: The cohort included a few men and a couple of women between 18 and 49 years of age. For each donor, three plates each were used for CD4 naive and CD4 memory, two plates were used for CD8 naive, and one plate was used for CD8 memory. The study deeply sequenced blood TCR repertoires of five healthy adults to estimate repertoire size and the extent of clonotype sharing between individuals. To increase sequencing depth and limit assay-specific biases, different laboratories used diverse techniques to prepare libraries and sequence TCR repertoires. Each donor's leukapheresis produced roughly between about 0.8 and 10 billion PBMCs. Results the study describes overall, beyond this receptor: The small number of donors limited the genetic and exposure-history diversity represented. Compared with non-shared clonotypes, the clonotypes found in all four sorted-subset donors had higher generation probabilities. Estimated clonotype richness was generally larger for naive than for memory subsets. Even with the large sequencing depth, rarefaction of the sorted-subset datasets indicated that sequencing was incomplete. When four donors were compared, the shared fraction of clonotypes was about 5.4% for naive CD4, 3% to 4% for naive CD8, 2% to 2.5% for memory CD4, and around 0.37% for memory CD8. Sampling was restricted to blood, and TCR repertoires in tissue are likely to differ from TCR repertoires in blood. Pairwise subsampling led to the expectation that sequencing depth would affect the degree of clonotype sharing among donors.

Using the deep immunoSEQ assay, TCR CDR3 regions were amplified from genomic DNA by multiplex PCR. Genomic DNA extracted from each cell subset was distributed evenly over all wells of several immunoSEQ 96-well plates, and each plate served as one replicate. For sorted subsets, roughly 200 ng of genomic DNA, equivalent to around 31,000 T cell genomes, went into each replicate PCR. Purified libraries were measured with a Qubit 3.0 fluorometer, size-checked on a Bioanalyzer 2100, and measured again with the KAPA Library Quantification kit. Every immunoSEQ 96-well plate was sequenced on a dedicated single-read 150-cycle Illumina NextSeq 550 flow cell. For the original study's pipeline: Because the immunoSEQ output included only junctional sequences and no quality scores, the filtering could not be the same as the filtering used for full-length reads. Sequences were annotated with PyIR, a Python wrapper for IgBLAST v1.9, and V/J genes and CDR3 were assigned using IMGT germline references. Any read was removed if the V/J assignment was weak (E-value above 1e-6), the CDR3 was missing, or the read contained stop codons, out-of-frame junctions, or ambiguous translated residues. A V3J clonotype was defined by an identical inferred V gene, J gene, and CDR3 amino acid sequence. Percentage overlap between repertoires was calculated by dividing the number of shared unique clonotypes by the size of the smaller repertoire. RTK rarefaction, the Chao1 estimator, and Recon v2.1 estimates of unobserved clonotypes were used to assess repertoire richness. Generation probabilities were computed with OLGA for all TCRbeta clonotypes obtained by the gDNA method from a handful of donors. TCRdb provides this immuneACCESS table in a form limited to in-frame rearrangements. Some clones are lacking; in checked studies, under half of them reflect an unresolved V gene, and why the rest are absent is not known. V and J calls and clone size are those listed in that table; D and trimming were worked out from the DNA. Across this sample there are a few million clones, with around 94% seen only once. Jointly, the top ten make up more than 0.12% of the sample.

The donors were healthy, HIV-negative adults who had no recently reported acute infections or vaccinations. Every donor was a Caucasian adult residing in Nashville, Tennessee, USA. CD4+ T cells were enriched by magnetic negative selection, after which naive cells were positively selected on CD45RA and the negative fraction was taken as the memory subset. Blood was collected by leukapheresis, and PBMCs were isolated by Ficoll-Histopaque density gradient centrifugation and then cryopreserved in liquid nitrogen vapor phase. Purity and quantity of every magnetically sorted T cell population were checked by analytical flow cytometry. Each sorted fraction had its genomic DNA isolated and then quantified by UV absorbance on a Nanodrop 2000c. Concerning this clone itself: Its antigen remains undetermined. Base qualities are not provided; no much larger clone lies one nucleotide away.

The sample comprised naive CD4+ T cells sorted from blood. The sample's cell subset or site label is to be understood as: CD45RA+ positively selected. The TCR comes from a man aged 18 to 30 in good health.

The DNA sequence is TGTGCCATCAAGGGCAGTGGGGAAGAGACCCAGTACTTC. Protein translation: CAIKGSGEETQYF. The rearranged chain carries TRBV10-3 and TRBJ2-5; the D gene cannot be named for sure. In the germline V gene, CDR1 corresponds to ENHRY and CDR2 to SYGVKD. Its CDR3 holds 13 amino acids, cysteine through phenylalanine. Of all the DNA, just the CDR3 is kept, 39 bases in frame from base 1. Trimming costs V 7 bases and J 3 bases, and their ends lie 12 bases apart.